This T cell receptor beta chain was identified in a study of CD8 T cells in Susac syndrome. The study's findings and limits: Expansion of clones was not seen in the CD4+ T cell repertoires of Susac syndrome.

Patients having Susac syndrome satisfied recently defined diagnostic criteria for definite or probable disease. TEMRA cells underwent FACS enrichment and CD8+ and CD4+ T cells underwent negative isolation. The RNA input was about 0.5 to 1 ug, and it was reverse transcribed with random hexamers. Amplification of the TCR beta CDR3 was carried out by immunoSEQ multiplex PCR, which spanned a total of 54 Vbeta and 13 Jbeta segments. TCRdb analysed the immunoSEQ multiplex PCR reads with MiXCR anew, one entry per CDR3 protein. The data show about 180,000 distinct CDR3 sequences, with around 94% seen just once and roughly 0.12% held by the top ten. Of note for this clonotype: Antigen unknown.

Trimming shortened V by 0 bases and J by 4 bases, and 16 bases separated the two germline ends. CDR1 SGDLS and CDR2 YYNGEE come from the germline V gene. The CDR3 runs to 16 residues. The receptor's source is a human donor with Susac syndrome. Source material: CD4+ T cells from PBMCs. This sequence joins TRBV9 and TRBJ2-5; the D gene is possibly TRBD2 (5 bases). CDR3 DNA: TGTGCCAGCAGCGTAGGAGTGGGAGAGGGCGGAGAGACCCAGTACTTC. Translating gives CASSVGVGEGGETQYF.